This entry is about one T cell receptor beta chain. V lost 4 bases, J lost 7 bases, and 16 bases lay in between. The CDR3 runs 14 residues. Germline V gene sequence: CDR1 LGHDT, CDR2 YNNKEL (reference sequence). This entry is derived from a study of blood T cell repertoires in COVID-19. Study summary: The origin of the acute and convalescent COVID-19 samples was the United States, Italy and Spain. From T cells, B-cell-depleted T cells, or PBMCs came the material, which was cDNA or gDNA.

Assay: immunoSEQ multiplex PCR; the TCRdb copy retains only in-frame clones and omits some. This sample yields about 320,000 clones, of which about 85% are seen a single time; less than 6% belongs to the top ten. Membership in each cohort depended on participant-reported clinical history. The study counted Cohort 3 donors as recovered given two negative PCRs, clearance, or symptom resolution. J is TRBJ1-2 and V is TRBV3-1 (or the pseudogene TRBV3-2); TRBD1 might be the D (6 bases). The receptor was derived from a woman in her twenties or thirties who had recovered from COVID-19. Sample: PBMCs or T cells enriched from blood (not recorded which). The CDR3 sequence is CASSRKQGSSGYTF. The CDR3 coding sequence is TGTGCCAGCAGCCGAAAACAGGGTTCTAGTGGCTACACCTTC.